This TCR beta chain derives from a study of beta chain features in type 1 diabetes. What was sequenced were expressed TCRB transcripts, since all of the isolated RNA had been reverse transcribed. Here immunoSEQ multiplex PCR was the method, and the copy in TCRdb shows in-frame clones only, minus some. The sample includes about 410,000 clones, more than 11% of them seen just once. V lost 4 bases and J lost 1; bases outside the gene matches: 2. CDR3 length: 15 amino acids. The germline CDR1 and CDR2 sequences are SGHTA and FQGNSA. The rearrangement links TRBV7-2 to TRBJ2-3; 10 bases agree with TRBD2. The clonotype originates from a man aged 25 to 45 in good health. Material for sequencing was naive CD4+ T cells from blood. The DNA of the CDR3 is TGTGCCAGCAGCTCCGGGACTAGCGGCACAGATACGCAGTATTTT. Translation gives CASSSGTSGTDTQYF.